This is a list of T cell receptor beta chains from one sample in a study of T cell changes during pregnancy in multiple sclerosis. Measured with immunoSEQ multiplex PCR; TCRdb has only the in-frame clones, and not every one. The sample shows about 73,000 clones, almost 90% of them seen only once. The source material was peripheral blood, sampled after pregnancy. The receptor source for this set is a female donor in good health, enrolled as a control in a pregnancy study. CDR3s include the opening cysteine and the closing phenylalanine or tryptophan. The D gene is left open where the match is weak. Clone size, where shown, is once, few, many, or a class for clones that have expanded.

v_call: TRBV30; d_call: -; clone_size: -; j_call: TRBJ2-2; cdr3_nt: TGTGCCTGGAGTAGGTGGCAGGGTTTAAACACCGGGGAGCTGTTTTTT; cdr3_aa: CAWSRWQGLNTGELFF
v_call: TRBV10-3; d_call: -; clone_size: once; j_call: TRBJ1-2; cdr3_nt: TGTGCCATCAGTGAAAGGACAGCTCTCCCTGGGCACTATGGCTACACCTTC; cdr3_aa: CAISERTALPGHYGYTF
v_call: TRBV5-6; d_call: -; clone_size: -; j_call: TRBJ1-2; cdr3_nt: TGTGCCAGCAGCTACCCCCAGGGTGGCTACACCTTC; cdr3_aa: CASSYPQGGYTF
v_call: TRBV6-5; d_call: -; clone_size: -; j_call: TRBJ1-5; cdr3_nt: TGTGCCAGCAGGACAGGCGGGGGGACGTCCCAGCATTTT; cdr3_aa: CASRTGGGTSQHF
v_call: TRBV19; d_call: -; clone_size: -; j_call: TRBJ2-7; cdr3_nt: TGTGCCAGTAGTATAGATCTGGACATCCCCTACGAGCAGTACTTC; cdr3_aa: CASSIDLDIPYEQYF
v_call: TRBV18; d_call: -; clone_size: -; j_call: TRBJ1-2; cdr3_nt: TGTGCCAGCTCACCACCTGCAGGGCCAGATAACTATGGCTACACCTTC; cdr3_aa: CASSPPAGPDNYGYTF
v_call: TRBV2; d_call: TRBD2; clone_size: -; j_call: TRBJ2-1; cdr3_nt: TGTGCCAGCAGTGTATTCAAACTAGCGGGAGAAACCTACAATGAGCAGTTCTTC; cdr3_aa: CASSVFKLAGETYNEQFF
v_call: TRBV9; d_call: -; clone_size: -; j_call: TRBJ2-1; cdr3_nt: TGTGCCAGCAGCGTAGGTGACATCCCCTCCTACAATGAGCAGTTCTTC; cdr3_aa: CASSVGDIPSYNEQFF
v_call: TRBV5-6; d_call: -; clone_size: -; j_call: TRBJ1-2; cdr3_nt: TGTGCCAGCAGCAGACAGGTGAACTATGGCTACACCTTC; cdr3_aa: CASSRQVNYGYTF
v_call: TRBV7-6; d_call: TRBD1; clone_size: -; j_call: TRBJ2-3; cdr3_nt: TGTGCCAGCAGCTTAGGGACAGGAGACACAGATACGCAGTATTTT; cdr3_aa: CASSLGTGDTDTQYF
v_call: TRBV5-5; d_call: TRBD1; clone_size: -; j_call: TRBJ1-2; cdr3_nt: TGTGCCAGCAGCTTGGATCCCCAGGGGGCGCTTGGCTACACCTTC; cdr3_aa: CASSLDPQGALGYTF
v_call: TRBV11-2; d_call: -; clone_size: -; j_call: TRBJ1-2; cdr3_nt: TGTGCCAGCAGCTCCGGGACATACTATGGCTACACCTTC; cdr3_aa: CASSSGTYYGYTF
v_call: TRBV30; d_call: -; clone_size: -; j_call: TRBJ1-5; cdr3_nt: TGTGCCTGGAGTGGAACCGGGATCAGCAATCAGCCCCAGCATTTT; cdr3_aa: CAWSGTGISNQPQHF
v_call: TRBV2; d_call: -; clone_size: -; j_call: TRBJ2-1; cdr3_nt: TGTGCCAGCAGTACCCGGGAGAAGCAGTTCTTC; cdr3_aa: CASSTREKQFF
v_call: TRBV6-1; d_call: TRBD1; clone_size: -; j_call: TRBJ1-2; cdr3_nt: TGTGCCAGCAGTGACGTGACAGGGCAGAATGGCTACACCTTC; cdr3_aa: CASSDVTGQNGYTF
v_call: TRBV9; d_call: -; clone_size: -; j_call: TRBJ1-4; cdr3_nt: TGTGCCAGCAGCGTAGGGACAGTCTTACCAGCAACTAATGAAAAACTGTTTTTT; cdr3_aa: CASSVGTVLPATNEKLFF
v_call: TRBV6-5; d_call: -; clone_size: -; j_call: TRBJ1-3; cdr3_nt: TGTGCCAGCACCCAGGACAGTAACTCTGGAAACACCATATATTTT; cdr3_aa: CASTQDSNSGNTIYF
v_call: TRBV6-5; d_call: -; clone_size: -; j_call: TRBJ1-4; cdr3_nt: TGTGCCAGCAGCCCCCTGGCGGGACGGCGTGAAAAACTGTTTTTT; cdr3_aa: CASSPLAGRREKLFF
v_call: TRBV2; d_call: TRBD1; clone_size: -; j_call: TRBJ1-2; cdr3_nt: TGTGCCAGCAGTAGCACTCCGGGACAGGGAAGTGGCTACACCTTC; cdr3_aa: CASSSTPGQGSGYTF
v_call: TRBV30; d_call: -; clone_size: -; j_call: TRBJ1-3; cdr3_nt: TGTGCCTGGAGTCCCGGGTCCCAAAACACCATATATTTT; cdr3_aa: CAWSPGSQNTIYF
v_call: TRBV7-2; d_call: -; clone_size: -; j_call: TRBJ1-1; cdr3_nt: TGTGCCAGCAGCTTAGGAGGCAGGGTAGGCACTGAAGCTTTCTTT; cdr3_aa: CASSLGGRVGTEAFF
v_call: TRBV5-1; d_call: -; clone_size: -; j_call: TRBJ2-7; cdr3_nt: TGCGCCAGCAGCACGGACAGTGGCAGCTCCTACGAGCAGTACTTC; cdr3_aa: CASSTDSGSSYEQYF
v_call: TRBV27; d_call: TRBD2; clone_size: -; j_call: TRBJ2-7; cdr3_nt: TGTGCCAGCAGTTTATCGGGGGGGGACTACGACTACGAGCAGTACTTC; cdr3_aa: CASSLSGGDYDYEQYF
v_call: TRBV13; d_call: -; clone_size: -; j_call: TRBJ1-1; cdr3_nt: TGTGCCAGCAGCCCTCCTTCTCAGTCCGGGACTAAGAACACTGAAGCTTTCTTT; cdr3_aa: CASSPPSQSGTKNTEAFF
v_call: TRBV20-1; d_call: -; clone_size: -; j_call: TRBJ1-2; cdr3_nt: TGCAGTGCCCTTACAGGGTCTGGCTACACCTTC; cdr3_aa: CSALTGSGYTF
v_call: TRBV6-5; d_call: -; clone_size: -; j_call: TRBJ2-3; cdr3_nt: TGTGCCACCCAATACCGGGGTGTCACAGATACGCAGTATTTT; cdr3_aa: CATQYRGVTDTQYF
v_call: TRBV7-2; d_call: TRBD1; clone_size: -; j_call: TRBJ1-4; cdr3_nt: TGTGCCAGCAGACCACGGGGACAGGGCGAAAAACTGTTTTTT; cdr3_aa: CASRPRGQGEKLFF
v_call: TRBV6-5; d_call: -; clone_size: -; j_call: TRBJ2-2; cdr3_nt: TGTGCCAGCAGATACGGAGGAACCGGGGAGCTGTTTTTT; cdr3_aa: CASRYGGTGELFF
v_call: TRBV6-1; d_call: -; clone_size: -; j_call: TRBJ2-7; cdr3_nt: TGTGCCAGCGCGACCTACGAGCAGTACTTC; cdr3_aa: CASATYEQYF
v_call: TRBV4-1; d_call: TRBD2; clone_size: -; j_call: TRBJ2-7; cdr3_nt: TGCGCCAGCAGCCAAGATGTAGCGGGAACCCCCTACGAGCAGTACTTC; cdr3_aa: CASSQDVAGTPYEQYF
v_call: TRBV29-1; d_call: -; clone_size: few; j_call: TRBJ1-1; cdr3_nt: TGCAGCGTGGGGGACACGAGAAACACTGAAGCTTTCTTT; cdr3_aa: CSVGDTRNTEAFF
v_call: TRBV5-4; d_call: TRBD1; clone_size: -; j_call: TRBJ1-4; cdr3_nt: TGTGCCAGCAGCCTAGGGGACAGGGGAGGGGAAAAACTGTTTTTT; cdr3_aa: CASSLGDRGGEKLFF
v_call: TRBV5-1; d_call: TRBD2; clone_size: -; j_call: TRBJ2-1; cdr3_nt: TGCGCCAGCAGCTTCGGGGGGACCCAGGAGGATGAGCAGTTCTTC; cdr3_aa: CASSFGGTQEDEQFF
v_call: TRBV6-6; d_call: TRBD1; clone_size: -; j_call: TRBJ1-1; cdr3_nt: TGTGCCAGCAGGGATACAGGGGTGAGCACTGAAGCTTTCTTT; cdr3_aa: CASRDTGVSTEAFF
v_call: TRBV13; d_call: TRBD1; clone_size: -; j_call: TRBJ2-2; cdr3_nt: TGTGCCAGCAGCCAAGACCGTGGAGGGACAGGGGGCTACACCGGGGAGCTGTTTTTT; cdr3_aa: CASSQDRGGTGGYTGELFF
v_call: TRBV10-1; d_call: -; clone_size: -; j_call: TRBJ2-7; cdr3_nt: TGCGCCAGCAGTGTCGGGCAGGGGTCCTACGAGCAGTACTTC; cdr3_aa: CASSVGQGSYEQYF
v_call: TRBV14; d_call: -; clone_size: many; j_call: TRBJ2-1; cdr3_nt: TGTGCCAGCAGCCAAGATGGAGGGCTTGCCAACAATGAGCAGTTCTTC; cdr3_aa: CASSQDGGLANNEQFF
v_call: TRBV4-3; d_call: -; clone_size: many; j_call: TRBJ1-3; cdr3_nt: TGCGCCAGCAGCCAAGGTACCGGAGGGGCTGGAAACACCATATATTTT; cdr3_aa: CASSQGTGGAGNTIYF
v_call: TRBV6-6; d_call: TRBD1; clone_size: -; j_call: TRBJ2-7; cdr3_nt: TGTGCCAGCAGTTCGACAGGGATATACGAGCAGTACTTC; cdr3_aa: CASSSTGIYEQYF
v_call: TRBV19; d_call: -; clone_size: -; j_call: TRBJ1-2; cdr3_nt: TGTGCCAGTAGTATCCCGGGACAACTCTACTATGGCTACACCTTC; cdr3_aa: CASSIPGQLYYGYTF
v_call: TRBV19; d_call: TRBD1; clone_size: -; j_call: TRBJ2-7; cdr3_nt: TGTGCCAGTACCTTGGGACAGAACTCCTACGAGCAGTACTTC; cdr3_aa: CASTLGQNSYEQYF
v_call: TRBV2; d_call: TRBD1; clone_size: -; j_call: TRBJ1-3; cdr3_nt: TGTGCCAGACAGGGGTCTGGAAACACCATATATTTT; cdr3_aa: CARQGSGNTIYF
v_call: TRBV6-1; d_call: -; clone_size: -; j_call: TRBJ1-6; cdr3_nt: TGTGCCAGCACTAGCCTGGGTAGATCACCCCTCCACTTT; cdr3_aa: CASTSLGRSPLHF
v_call: TRBV7-2; d_call: TRBD2; clone_size: -; j_call: TRBJ2-7; cdr3_nt: TGTGCCAGCAGCTTAGTTGGGACTAGCGGCTACGAGCAGTACTTC; cdr3_aa: CASSLVGTSGYEQYF
v_call: TRBV29-1; d_call: -; clone_size: -; j_call: TRBJ2-2; cdr3_nt: TGCAGCGCCAAGAACACCGGGGAGCTGTTTTTT; cdr3_aa: CSAKNTGELFF
v_call: TRBV29-1; d_call: TRBD2; clone_size: -; j_call: TRBJ2-7; cdr3_nt: TGCAGCGTTGTGAGACCTAGCGGGAGGGGGGAGCAGTACTTC; cdr3_aa: CSVVRPSGRGEQYF
v_call: TRBV11-3; d_call: -; clone_size: once; j_call: TRBJ2-1; cdr3_nt: TGTGCCAGCAGCTTAGATAGTCCCAGCGGCAACAATGAGCAGTTCTTC; cdr3_aa: CASSLDSPSGNNEQFF
v_call: TRBV18; d_call: TRBD1; clone_size: -; j_call: TRBJ1-1; cdr3_nt: TGTGCCAGCTCACCACCGGTAGGACAGGGGATGAACACTGAAGCTTTCTTT; cdr3_aa: CASSPPVGQGMNTEAFF
v_call: TRBV10-3; d_call: TRBD1; clone_size: -; j_call: TRBJ2-1; cdr3_nt: TGTGCCATCAGCCGACAGGGTTGGACCGATGAGCAGTTCTTC; cdr3_aa: CAISRQGWTDEQFF
v_call: TRBV28; d_call: TRBD1; clone_size: -; j_call: TRBJ1-4; cdr3_nt: TGTGCCAGCAGTTTTTTTACAGGGGGTGAAAAACTGTTTTTT; cdr3_aa: CASSFFTGGEKLFF
v_call: TRBV7-9; d_call: TRBD2; clone_size: -; j_call: TRBJ2-7; cdr3_nt: TGTGCCAGCAGCACCCGGACTAGCGGGGGGGACGAGCAGTACTTC; cdr3_aa: CASSTRTSGGDEQYF
v_call: TRBV5-8; d_call: -; clone_size: -; j_call: TRBJ1-6; cdr3_nt: TGTGCCAGCAGCCAGGACAGATCTAATTCACCCCTCCACTTT; cdr3_aa: CASSQDRSNSPLHF
v_call: TRBV7-2; d_call: -; clone_size: -; j_call: TRBJ1-2; cdr3_nt: TGTGCCAGCAGCCTAGGGGAGTATATGGCTGAGTCCTTC; cdr3_aa: CASSLGEYMAESF
v_call: TRBV7-2; d_call: TRBD1; clone_size: -; j_call: TRBJ1-2; cdr3_nt: TGTGCCAGCAGCTTAGCCGACAGGGCGCATGGCTACACCTTC; cdr3_aa: CASSLADRAHGYTF
v_call: TRBV30; d_call: -; clone_size: few; j_call: TRBJ1-5; cdr3_nt: TGTGCCTGGAGTCCGGGACTGGGCGGTCAGCCCCAGCATTTT; cdr3_aa: CAWSPGLGGQPQHF
v_call: TRBV11-2; d_call: -; clone_size: -; j_call: TRBJ2-3; cdr3_nt: TGTGCCAGCAGCCCACGAGACAGAAAGGCAGATACGCAGTATTTT; cdr3_aa: CASSPRDRKADTQYF
v_call: TRBV7-9; d_call: -; clone_size: -; j_call: TRBJ2-3; cdr3_nt: TGTGCCAGCAGCCCAGACTTTCGGGTGGGCACAGATACGCAGTATTTT; cdr3_aa: CASSPDFRVGTDTQYF